One sample yielded the 15 T cell receptor beta chains listed below, sequenced in a study of brain T cells in children with intractable seizures (dated by TCRdb to the early 2020s). This specimen's time point label, per the study, means: blood from clinic visit 5 months post-surgery; TSC patient then seizure free. The protocol used for the library was the immunoSEQ multiplex PCR assay. Not all clones reach the TCRdb copy of this immuneACCESS table, which keeps in-frame sequences only. Checked studies attribute under half of the gap to unresolved V genes and leave the rest unexplained. The sample table lists about 340,000 clones, about 93% of them with a count of one. Under 7% of the sample is taken by the ten largest. This specimen consisted of peripheral blood, obtained 5 to 6 months after surgery. The receptors come from a boy under three years old with tuberous sclerosis and intractable seizures.

The chain is built from TRBV2 and TRBJ1-2, with TRBD1 as a possible D gene (6 bases). With 4 bases removed from V and 3 bases from J, the gap between germline ends came to 9 bases. CDR3 length equals 13 residues. Germline V lookup: CDR1 SNHLY, CDR2 FYNNEI. The CDR3 protein is CASSGGRDYGYTF. In DNA form, the CDR3 reads TGTGCCAGCAGTGGGGGGCGGGACTATGGCTACACCTTC.

This clone was counted between two and nine times. The genes are TRBV5-1 and TRBJ1-1, with D possibly matching TRBD1 (5 bases). V gave up 2 bases and J gave up 8 bases, with 13 bases separating them. This CDR3 comprises 13 residues. Germline lookup yields CDR1 SGHRS and CDR2 YFSETQ. The CDR3 DNA sequence: TGCGCCAGCAGCTTAGAGTGGGGGACCGAAGCTTTCTTT. This gives the protein CASSLEWGTEAFF.

This chain links TRBV6-5 with TRBJ1-2, with 9 bases identical to TRBD1. The CDR3 sequence is 14 residues long. Germline V CDR1 and CDR2: MNHEY, SVGAGI. After removal of 2 bases from V and 6 bases from J, the junction contained 4 bases not matched to a gene. The CDR3 region has the DNA TGTGCCAGCAGTTACGGGACAGGGAAGCATGGCTACACCTTC. Translating it yields CASSYGTGKHGYTF.

The chain employs TRBV4-1 and TRBJ1-2; possible D gene TRBD1, 5 bases. This CDR3 region has 14 residues. Germline CDR1 and CDR2: MGHRA and YSYEKL. The V end was cut by 0 bases, the J end by 3 bases, with 8 bases between. CDR3 amino acids: CASSQDEGDYGYTF. DNA for the CDR3: TGCGCCAGCAGCCAAGATGAAGGGGACTATGGCTACACCTTC.

The chain uses TRBV7-3 and TRBJ2-1; 7 bases line up with TRBD2. The junction had 11 bases not matched to a gene; V was cut back by 5 bases and J by 7 bases. Germline CDR1 reads SGHTA; CDR2 reads FQGTGA. This CDR3 spans 15 amino acids. CDR3 nucleotides: TGTGCCAGCAGCCCCGCCGGGACTAAGATTAATGAGCAGTTCTTC. Its translation is CASSPAGTKINEQFF.

This chain joins TRBV6-6 and TRBJ1-3, with D unresolved. Trimming took 2 bases from V and 0 from J, leaving 5 bases between them. The CDR3 has 14 residues. The germline CDR1 and CDR2 sequences are MNHNY and SVGAGI (reference sequence). The CDR3 DNA follows: TGTGCCAGCAGTTACGCCCTCTCTGGAAACACCATATATTTT. It specifies CASSYALSGNTIYF.

The gene calls are TRBV9 and TRBJ2-2, with D possibly TRBD2 on 7 matching bases. The CDR3 loop spans 19 amino acids. Trimming removed 0 bases at V and 4 bases at J, with 22 bases between. Germline V CDR1 and CDR2: SGDLS, YYNGEE. The CDR3 is CASSVDQLGGPPTTGELFF. CDR3 DNA sequence: TGTGCCAGCAGCGTAGATCAGTTGGGGGGGCCCCCCACCACCGGGGAGCTGTTTTTT.

The chain joins TRBV7-3 to TRBJ2-1, with D perhaps given as TRBD1 or TRBD2 (6 bases each). The CDR3 is made up of 17 amino acids. V lost 11 bases and J 4 bases, leaving 27 bases between the germline ends. Germline V lookup: CDR1 SGHTA, CDR2 FQGTGA. The CDR3 is CASKRKPGGVMYNEQFF. In nucleotides, the CDR3 is TGTGCCTCAAAACGAAAACCCGGGGGCGTCATGTACAATGAGCAGTTCTTC.

The chain has TRBV7-2 and TRBJ2-1, with TRBD2 matching 10 bases. The CDR3 length is 17 residues. The ends lost 3 bases at V and 6 bases at J; junction bases unmatched: 11. The V gene's germline CDR1 is SGHTA and CDR2 FQGNSA. CDR3 protein: CASSFLYGTSAPNEQFF. The CDR3 DNA reads as TGTGCCAGCAGCTTTCTATACGGGACTAGCGCCCCCAATGAGCAGTTCTTC.

Notes on this clone: The junction differs from germline at one of its ends, possibly a read error. This sequence joins TRBV7-7 and TRBJ2-1; 11 bases fit TRBD2. CDR1 is SSHAT, CDR2 FNYEAQ, per germline (reference sequence). The CDR3 runs to 21 residues. CDR3 in amino acids: CASSPQGGVAGGSTTYNEQFF. CDR3 sequence (DNA): TGTGCTAGCAGCCCCCAGGGTGGGGTAGCGGGAGGGAGTACCACCTACAATGAGCAGTTCTTC.

V gene TRBV9 combines with J gene TRBJ2-1; 11 nucleotides agree with TRBD2. The trim removed 3 bases at V and 8 bases at J, leaving 7 bases unmatched. The CDR3 spans 15 residues. Germline values: CDR1 SGDLS, CDR2 YYNGEE. Here the CDR3 DNA reads TGTGCCAGCAGCGACCTTAGCGGGGGGGCGGATGAGCAGTTCTTC. Its protein is CASSDLSGGADEQFF. The full variable domain, its missing parts supplied by reference TRBV9 and TRBJ2-1, is DSGVTQTPKHLITATGQRVTLRCSPRSGDLSVYWYQQSLDQGLQFLIQYYNGEERAKGNILERFSAQQFPDLHSELNLSSLELGDSALYFCASSDLSGGADEQFFGPGTRLTVL.

The V gene is TRBV5-8, the J gene TRBJ2-1; weak D call: TRBD1 (5 bases). The CDR3 consists of 15 residues. Trimming cost V 1 base and J 3 bases, with 11 bases left between them. CDR1 is SGHTS and CDR2 is YDEGEE in the germline V gene. The CDR3 loop is CASSLQGSNYNEQFF. The CDR3 region has the DNA TGTGCCAGCAGCTTGCAGGGCTCAAACTACAATGAGCAGTTCTTC.

The J gene is TRBJ1-5, the V gene TRBV3-1 (or the pseudogene TRBV3-2); D perhaps matches TRBD1 (5 bases). V was clipped by 1 base and J by 7 bases, with 8 bases between them. The CDR3 consists of 13 residues. Per the germline V gene, CDR1 is LGHDT and CDR2 is YNNKEL (reference sequence). CDR3 protein: CASSQGRGQPQHF. The CDR3 DNA is TGTGCCAGCAGCCAAGGCCGGGGGCAGCCCCAGCATTTT.

This chain uses TRBV7-9 with TRBJ2-7; 10 bases are a match to TRBD2. The trim removed 6 bases at V and 8 bases at J, leaving 10 bases unmatched. Germline V gene lookup returns CDR1 SEHNR and CDR2 FQNEAQ (reference sequence). CDR3 length: 14 residues. The CDR3 sequence: CASRRAGGPSQQYF. CDR3 coding DNA: TGTGCCAGCAGGAGAGCGGGAGGGCCCTCCCAGCAGTACTTC.

This rearrangement joins TRBV6-5 to TRBJ1-4; D may be TRBD1 (5 bases). Germline V gene lookup returns CDR1 MNHEY and CDR2 SVGAGI. This CDR3 has 15 amino acids. V lost 5 bases and J lost 3, with 13 bases in between. CDR3 region: CASSPLTAANEKLFF. CDR3 nucleotide sequence: TGTGCCAGCAGTCCGCTGACAGCGGCTAATGAAAAACTGTTTTTT.